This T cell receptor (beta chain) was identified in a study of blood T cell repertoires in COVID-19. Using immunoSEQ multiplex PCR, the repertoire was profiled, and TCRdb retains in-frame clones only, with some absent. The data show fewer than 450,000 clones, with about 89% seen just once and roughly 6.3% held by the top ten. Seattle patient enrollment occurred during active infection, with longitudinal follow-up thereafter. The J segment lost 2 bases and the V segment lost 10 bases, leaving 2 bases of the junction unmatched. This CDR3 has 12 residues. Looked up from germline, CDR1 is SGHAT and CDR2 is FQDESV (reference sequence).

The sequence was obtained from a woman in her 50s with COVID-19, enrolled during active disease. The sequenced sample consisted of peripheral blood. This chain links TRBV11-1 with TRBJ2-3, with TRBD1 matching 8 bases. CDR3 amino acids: CATRGLTDTQYF. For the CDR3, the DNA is TGTGCCACCAGGGGGCTCACAGATACGCAGTATTTT.